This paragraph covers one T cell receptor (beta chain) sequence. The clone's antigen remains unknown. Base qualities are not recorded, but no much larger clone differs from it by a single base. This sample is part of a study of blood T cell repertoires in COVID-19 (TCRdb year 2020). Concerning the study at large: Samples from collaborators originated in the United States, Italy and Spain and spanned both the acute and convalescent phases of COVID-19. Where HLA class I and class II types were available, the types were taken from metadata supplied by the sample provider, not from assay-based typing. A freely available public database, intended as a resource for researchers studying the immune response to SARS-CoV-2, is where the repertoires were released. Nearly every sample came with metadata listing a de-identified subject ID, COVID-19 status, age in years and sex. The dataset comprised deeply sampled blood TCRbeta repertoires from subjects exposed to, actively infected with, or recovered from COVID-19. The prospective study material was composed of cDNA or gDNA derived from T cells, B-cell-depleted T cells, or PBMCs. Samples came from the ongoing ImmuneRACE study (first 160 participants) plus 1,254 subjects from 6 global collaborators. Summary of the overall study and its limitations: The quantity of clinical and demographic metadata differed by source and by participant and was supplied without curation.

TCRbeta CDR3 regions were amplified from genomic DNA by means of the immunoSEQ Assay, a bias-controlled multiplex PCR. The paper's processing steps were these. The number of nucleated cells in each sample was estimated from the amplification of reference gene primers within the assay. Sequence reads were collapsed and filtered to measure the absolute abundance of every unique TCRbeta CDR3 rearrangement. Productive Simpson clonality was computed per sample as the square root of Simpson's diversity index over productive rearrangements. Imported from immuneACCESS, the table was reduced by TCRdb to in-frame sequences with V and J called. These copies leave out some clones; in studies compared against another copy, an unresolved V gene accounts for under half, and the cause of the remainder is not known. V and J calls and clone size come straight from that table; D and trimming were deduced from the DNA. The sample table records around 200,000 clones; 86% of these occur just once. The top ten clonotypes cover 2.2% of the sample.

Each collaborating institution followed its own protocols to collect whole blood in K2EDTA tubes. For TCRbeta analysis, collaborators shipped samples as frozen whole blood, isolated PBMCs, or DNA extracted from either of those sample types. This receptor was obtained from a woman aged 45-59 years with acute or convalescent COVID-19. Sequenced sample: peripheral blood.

CDR3 protein: CASSVLGTALEKLFF. The base sequence is TGTGCCAGCAGCGTACTTGGGACAGCCCTCGAAAAACTGTTTTTT. The chain is made from TRBV9 and TRBJ1-4; TRBD1 fits 7 bases in the junction. CDR1 and CDR2 are drawn from the germline V gene: SGDLS, YYNGEE. Including cysteine and phenylalanine, the CDR3 has 15 amino acids. Only the CDR3 DNA is retained, 45 bases long and in frame from the first base. The V end gives up 1 base and the J end 8 bases, leaving 8 bases in the junction not matched to a gene.